A single sample gave rise to the 29 T cell receptor beta chains below, sequenced in a study of T cell responses to AZD1222 COVID-19 vaccine. Assay used: immunoSEQ multiplex PCR; TCRdb lists only in-frame clones, some missing. There are about 150,000 clones in the sample; more than 75% occur only once, and 18% lies in the top ten. Sequenced material: peripheral blood, taken on day 0 of AZD1222 vaccination. The receptors here all came from an adult in good health.

V gene TRBV25-1 combines with J gene TRBJ1-2; TRBD1 is a possible D gene (6 bases). Trimming cost V 6 bases and J 4 bases, with 15 bases left between them. The germline CDR1 and CDR2 sequences are MGHDK and SYGVNS. The CDR3 loop spans 14 amino acids. The CDR3 reads CASRSTGTSYGYTF. The CDR3 DNA reads TGTGCCAGCAGGAGTACAGGGACTTCCTATGGCTACACCTTC.

The chain carries TRBV25-1 and TRBJ2-7; TRBD2 might be the D (6 bases). The CDR3 runs to 14 residues. Germline CDR1 is MGHDK and CDR2 is SYGVNS. Deletions cut 1 base from V and 0 bases from J, with 7 bases between. The CDR3 region is CASSEWGDSYEQYF. The CDR3 nucleotides are TGTGCCAGCAGTGAATGGGGGGACTCCTACGAGCAGTACTTC.

The table lists this clone with a count of one. The V gene is TRBV6-5, the J gene TRBJ2-1; 8 bases fit TRBD2. The CDR3 spans 13 residues. The germline gives CDR1 MNHEY, CDR2 SVGAGI. V dropped 9 bases and J dropped 7; count of bases not matched to a gene: 8. DNA for the CDR3: TGTGCCAGTAGGGAGCGCGGGGGGAATGAGCAGTTCTTC. It translates to CASRERGGNEQFF.

J is TRBJ2-7 and V is TRBV5-1, with 7 bases identical to TRBD2. There are 14 residues in the CDR3. The ends lost 0 bases at V and 2 bases at J; junction bases unmatched: 2. CDR1 is SGHRS, CDR2 YFSETQ, per germline. The CDR3 DNA reads TGCGCCAGCAGCTTGGTGGGGACTACCTACGAGCAGTACTTC. Its protein is CASSLVGTTYEQYF.

The chain has TRBV10-1 and TRBJ1-1; perhaps TRBD1 as D (5 bases). The CDR3 sequence is 12 residues long. CDR1 WNHNN and CDR2 SYGVQD come from the germline V gene (reference sequence). With 3 bases removed from V and 6 bases from J, the gap between germline ends came to 8 bases. The CDR3 loop is CASSDGAPEAFF. CDR3 bases: TGCGCCAGCAGTGACGGGGCCCCTGAAGCTTTCTTT.

This clone is a singleton in its sample. The chain combines TRBV7-2 with TRBJ2-2; the D is unclear. The CDR3 runs to 15 residues. The germline V and J ends were trimmed by 4 bases and 5 bases, with 14 bases remaining between them. Germline V CDR1 and CDR2: SGHTA, FQGNSA. The CDR3 DNA is TGTGCCAGCAGCTCCCCCGTTCTGGGAACCGGGGAGCTGTTTTTT. Translated, it gives CASSSPVLGTGELFF.

This clone has a single count. This chain connects TRBV7-2 to TRBJ1-4, with TRBD1 identical over 9 bases. CDR3 size: 14 residues. In germline, CDR1 is SGHTA, CDR2 FQGNSA. CDR3 DNA sequence: TGTGCAACCACGGCCGGGACAGGGAAGGAAAAACTGTTTTTT. Protein product: CATTAGTGKEKLFF.

The chain combines TRBV27 with TRBJ1-1; TRBD1 agrees at 7 bases. V was pared by 3 bases and J by 1 base, with 2 bases of the junction left unmatched. Germline V gene lookup returns CDR1 MNHEY and CDR2 SMNVEV (reference sequence). There are 14 residues in the CDR3. The CDR3 region has the DNA TGTGCCAGCAGTTTCAGGGGGGCGAACACTGAAGCTTTCTTT. Encoded protein: CASSFRGANTEAFF.

This clone showed up just once. The chain links TRBV13 to TRBJ2-1; TRBD1 aligns across 7 bases. Germline V gives CDR1 PRHDT, CDR2 FYEKMQ (reference sequence). With V trimmed by 5 bases and J by 6 bases, 13 bases remained unmatched. This CDR3 spans 16 amino acids. CDR3 loop: CASSPRRQGVLNEQFF. The CDR3 DNA sequence: TGTGCCAGCAGCCCAAGACGTCAGGGGGTCCTCAATGAGCAGTTCTTC.

The V and J genes are TRBV30 and TRBJ1-1, with TRBD1 matching 7 bases. The V gene's germline CDR1 is GTSNPN and CDR2 SVGIG (reference sequence). The J segment lost 1 base and the V segment lost 4 bases, leaving 3 bases of the junction unmatched. The CDR3 consists of 13 residues. For the CDR3, the DNA is TGTGCCTGGATGGGACAGCCGAACACTGAAGCTTTCTTT. It encodes CAWMGQPNTEAFF. The entire variable domain, with the rest obtained from reference TRBV30 and TRBJ1-1, is as follows: SQTIHQWPATLVQPVGSPLSLECTVEGTSNPNLYWYRQAAGRGLQLLFYSVGIGQISSEVPQNLSASRPQDRQFILSSKKLLLSDSGFYLCAWMGQPNTEAFFGQGTRLTVV.

The chain couples TRBV5-4 to TRBJ1-1; D may be TRBD1 (5 bases). This CDR3 has 15 residues. The germline V gene has CDR1 SGHNT and CDR2 YYREEE (reference sequence). The V end was cut by 3 bases, the J end by 2 bases, with 14 bases between. CDR3 coding DNA: TGTGCCAGCAGCTCCATAGAGACAGTTAACACTGAAGCTTTCTTT. Translated: CASSSIETVNTEAFF.

The chain uses TRBV6-4 and TRBJ1-2, with D possibly matching TRBD1 (5 bases). Germline V gene lookup returns CDR1 MRHNA and CDR2 SNTAGT. Trimming shortened V by 5 bases and J by 2 bases, and 12 bases separated the two germline ends. The CDR3 extends over 14 amino acids. The CDR3 region is CASSIEEGNYGYTF. Written as DNA, the CDR3 is TGTGCCAGCAGTATCGAGGAGGGGAACTATGGCTACACCTTC.

The J gene is TRBJ2-1, the V gene TRBV7-2, with D maybe TRBD1 (6 bases). The V gene's germline CDR1 is SGHTA and CDR2 FQGNSA. The CDR3 covers 15 residues. The ends were cut back, 5 bases at V and 4 bases at J, with 15 bases in the middle. Here the CDR3 reads CASSPLVDRYNEQFF. CDR3 nucleotide sequence: TGTGCCAGCAGCCCTCTAGTGGACAGATACAATGAGCAGTTCTTC.

Only one count was recorded for this clone. V is TRBV30 and J is TRBJ1-4; D is uncertain. V shed 3 bases and J shed 4 bases, with 12 bases lying between them. CDR1 and CDR2 (germline): GTSNPN, SVGIG (reference sequence). The CDR3 consists of 14 residues. CDR3 amino acids: CAWSPGVGNEKLFF. Here the CDR3 DNA reads TGTGCCTGGAGCCCGGGCGTTGGTAATGAAAAACTGTTTTTT.

The chain recombines TRBV9 with TRBJ2-7; TRBD2 agrees at 12 bases. The germline gives CDR1 SGDLS, CDR2 YYNGEE. The length of the CDR3 is 16 residues. V was clipped by 4 bases and J by 3 bases; unmatched bases: 8. The CDR3 DNA reads as TGTGCCAGCAGCCCCCATCTAGCGGGAGGGTTCTACGAGCAGTACTTC. Amino acids: CASSPHLAGGFYEQYF.

This clone came up a few times. This chain uses TRBV6-6 with TRBJ2-7; 7 bases map to TRBD1. The CDR3 covers 14 residues. Germline-derived CDR1 and CDR2 are MNHNY and SVGAGI (reference sequence). The trim removed 7 bases at V and 5 bases at J, leaving 11 bases unmatched. In nucleotides, the CDR3 is TGTGCCAGCAACACACTCGGGACAGTTCACGAGCAGTACTTC. Translation gives CASNTLGTVHEQYF.

This clone was counted only a few times. The chain has TRBV18 and TRBJ1-2; no clear D. The V gene lost 3 bases and the J gene lost 7 bases, with 12 bases spanning the gap. This CDR3 contains 13 residues. Germline V gene lookup returns CDR1 KGHSH and CDR2 LQKENI. DNA for the CDR3: TGTGCCAGCTCACCGGGCAGATCTATTGGCTACACCTTC. Its protein is CASSPGRSIGYTF.

The chain joins TRBV6-5 to TRBJ1-5; no firm D call. Looked up from germline, CDR1 is MNHEY and CDR2 is SVGAGI. The CDR3 totals 15 residues. V gave up 7 bases and J gave up 3 bases, with 16 bases separating them. CDR3 amino acids: CASKNPGLNNQPQHF. In DNA form, the CDR3 reads TGTGCCAGCAAGAATCCCGGCCTAAACAATCAGCCCCAGCATTTT.

This clone was observed a single time. The V and J genes are TRBV7-6 and TRBJ1-1; the match to TRBD1 covers 8 bases. The CDR3 is 14 amino acids. In germline, CDR1 is SGHVS, CDR2 FNYEAQ. The V segment lost 3 bases and the J segment 1 base; nucleotides outside the gene matches: 1. The CDR3: CASSLGQENTEAFF. The CDR3, as DNA: TGTGCCAGCAGCTTGGGACAGGAGAACACTGAAGCTTTCTTT.

This chain connects TRBV4-1 to TRBJ2-5; no clear D gene. The CDR3 extends over 14 amino acids. V lost 5 bases to trimming and J lost 7 bases, with 17 bases between them. Germline V CDR1 and CDR2: MGHRA, YSYEKL. CDR3 amino acids: CASSVGDLQVTQYF. DNA for the CDR3: TGCGCCAGCAGCGTTGGAGACCTCCAGGTGACCCAGTACTTC.

V is TRBV11-3 and J is TRBJ2-3; possibly TRBD2 for D (5 bases). Germline V gene data show CDR1 as SGHNT and CDR2 as YENEEA. Deletions cut 4 bases from V and 0 bases from J, with 8 bases between. CDR3 length: 14 residues. The CDR3 sequence is CASSYRTSTDTQYF. The CDR3, as DNA: TGTGCCAGCAGCTATAGGACTAGCACAGATACGCAGTATTTT.

The chain joins TRBV10-3 to TRBJ2-5, with 12 nucleotides matching TRBD2. Germline-derived CDR1 and CDR2 are ENHRY and SYGVKD. The CDR3 runs 14 residues. Trimming took 10 bases from V and 2 from J; bases not matched to a gene: 5. As DNA, the CDR3 is TGTGCCACGGGACTAGCGGGTTCGCAAGAGACCCAGTACTTC. Protein product: CATGLAGSQETQYF.

This clone was detected a few times. The CDR3 is CASSQEQPSQETQYF. CDR3 DNA sequence: TGCGCCAGCAGCCAAGAGCAACCATCTCAAGAGACCCAGTACTTC. This chain links TRBV4-1 with TRBJ2-5; D is unclear. Germline V gene lookup returns CDR1 MGHRA and CDR2 YSYEKL. Trimming removed 0 bases at V and 2 bases at J, with 10 bases between. The length of the CDR3 is 15 residues.

V gene TRBV19 combines with J gene TRBJ1-5; D might be TRBD1 (5 bases). The V gene's germline CDR1 is LNHDA and CDR2 SQIVND (reference sequence). CDR3 size: 15 residues. The germline V and J ends were trimmed by 4 bases and 6 bases, with 16 bases remaining between them. The CDR3: CASSTQGSGFQPQHF. CDR3 DNA sequence: TGTGCCAGTAGTACCCAGGGATCGGGGTTTCAGCCCCAGCATTTT.

J is TRBJ2-2 and V is TRBV24-1, with 10 bases lining up with TRBD1. V was clipped by 5 bases and J by 6 bases; unmatched bases: 17. This CDR3 is 19 amino acids long. The V gene's germline CDR1 is KGHDR and CDR2 SFDVKD. As DNA, the CDR3 is TGTGCCACCAGTGGGCGAGGACAGGGGGGAAAATTCTCGGCCGGGGAGCTGTTTTTT. Translated, it gives CATSGRGQGGKFSAGELFF.

This clone was counted between two and nine times. The rearrangement joins TRBV6-5 to TRBJ2-2, with D uncertain. This CDR3 comprises 14 residues. Germline CDR1 MNHEY, CDR2 SVGAGI. V lost 5 bases and J 11 bases, leaving 18 bases between the germline ends. This CDR3 is CASSRFPTSDELFF. CDR3 bases: TGTGCCAGCAGTCGTTTTCCGACGTCAGACGAGCTGTTTTTT.

The chain joins TRBV5-1 to TRBJ1-2; D unresolved. Trimming removed 0 bases at V and 8 bases at J, with 14 bases between. In germline, CDR1 is SGHRS, CDR2 YFSETQ. CDR3 size: 14 residues. CDR3 DNA sequence: TGCGCCAGCAGCTTGGCCGGATGGCAGACCGGCTACACCTTC. This translates into CASSLAGWQTGYTF.

This clone came up once. The chain uses TRBV19 and TRBJ2-1; D uncertain. The CDR3 has 12 amino acids. Germline values: CDR1 LNHDA, CDR2 SQIVND (reference sequence). V gave up 5 bases and J gave up 2 bases, with 4 bases separating them. In DNA, the CDR3 is TGTGCCAGTAGTGTCCCCTACAATGAGCAGTTCTTC. Translation: CASSVPYNEQFF.

In its sample, this clone was seen once. This chain uses TRBV7-2 with TRBJ1-1, with D possibly TRBD1 on 5 matching bases. The CDR3 is 14 residues long. V lost 1 base and J lost 2, with 8 bases in between. Germline assignment: CDR1 SGHTA and CDR2 FQGNSA. The CDR3 DNA sequence: TGTGCCAGCAGCTTAGGACAGTCCAACACTGAAGCTTTCTTT. It translates to CASSLGQSNTEAFF.